The entry below describes one T cell receptor (beta chain). This CDR3 comprises 16 residues. CDR1 and CDR2 from the germline V gene are MGHRA and YSYEKL. V was trimmed by 0 bases and J by 0 bases, leaving 9 bases between them. This sample was included in a study of shared clonotypes between healthy human individuals. The investigators split CD4+ cells into a CD45RA+ naive subset and a CD45RA-negative memory subset. Using immunoSEQ multiplex PCR, the repertoire was profiled, and TCRdb retains in-frame clones only, with some absent. This table holds over a million clones, about 75% found once. The chain employs TRBV4-1 and TRBJ1-3; TRBD1 is a possible D gene (5 bases). The TCR comes from a man aged 18-30 years in good health. The material sequenced was memory CD4+ T cells sorted from blood. The subset here: CD45RA-negative fraction. DNA of the CDR3: TGCGCCAGCAGCCAAGAAACAGGAATCTCTGGAAACACCATATATTTT. It translates to CASSQETGISGNTIYF.